The source of this TCR beta chain is a study of early T cells in non-severe SARS-CoV-2 infection. For the study at large: Sequencing used unsorted whole-blood bulk RNA, so chains lack pairing. Study observations and caveats: In VDJdb matching, anti-spike CD8 responses were favored while private and CD4 specificities went missing.

The protocol attached unique molecular identifiers to individual cDNA molecules. TCRdb re-derived calls from the 5' RACE reads in MiXCR, one entry per CDR3 protein. The sample holds about 83,000 distinct CDR3 sequences, 12% seen once. The germline V gene has CDR1 LNHDA and CDR2 SQIVND (reference sequence). The length of the CDR3 is 13 residues. The V gene lost 7 bases and the J gene lost 8 bases, with 17 bases spanning the gap. A word on this clonotype: Its antigen is currently unknown.

The genes are TRBV19 and TRBJ1-2; D unclear. Sequenced sample: whole blood. This receptor was identified in an adult who was a healthcare worker with PCR-confirmed SARS-CoV-2 infection or an uninfected control (not recorded which). The CDR3 sequence is CASTFGGGRGYTF. CDR3 DNA sequence: TGTGCCAGTACCTTTGGCGGAGGTCGCGGCTACACCTTC.